Sequencing of this TCR beta chain was carried out in a study of PD-1 blockade in classical Hodgkin lymphoma. For the study at large: It was nivolumab at 3 mg/kg, given intravenously every 2 weeks, that patients received. Broader study findings: Baseline TCR diversity was reportedly lower in newly diagnosed patients than in healthy donors. It was reported as lower still in relapsed/refractory patients.

Using immunoSEQ multiplex PCR, the repertoire was profiled, and TCRdb retains in-frame clones only, with some absent. Among tens of thousands of clones listed, around 71% were seen once. Germline CDR1 MRHNA, CDR2 SNTAGT. This CDR3 region has 15 residues. Trimming removed 6 bases from V and 6 bases from J; junction bases left unmatched: 6. Every patient was affected by relapse after autologous stem cell transplantation, while exposure to brentuximab vedotin was not uniform. On this clone itself: Antigen: not known.

The sequences come from peripheral blood mononuclear cells (PBMCs), collected at baseline. This TCR was recovered from a human donor with classical Hodgkin lymphoma. The rearrangement links TRBV6-4 to TRBJ2-1, with 12 bases identical to TRBD2. CDR3 sequence reads: CASSRTSGMPNEQFF. The CDR3 nucleotides are TGTGCCAGCAGCAGGACTAGCGGGATGCCCAATGAGCAGTTCTTC.